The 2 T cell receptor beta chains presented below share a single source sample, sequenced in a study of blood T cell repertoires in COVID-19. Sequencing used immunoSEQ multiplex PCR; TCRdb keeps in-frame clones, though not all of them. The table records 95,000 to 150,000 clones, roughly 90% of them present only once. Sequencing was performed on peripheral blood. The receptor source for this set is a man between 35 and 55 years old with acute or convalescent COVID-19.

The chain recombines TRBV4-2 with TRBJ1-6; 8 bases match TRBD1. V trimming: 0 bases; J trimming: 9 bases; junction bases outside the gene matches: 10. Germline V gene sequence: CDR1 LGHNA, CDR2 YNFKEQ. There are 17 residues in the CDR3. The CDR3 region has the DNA TGTGCCAGCAGCCAAGAGACTGGACAGGGAAGGTTTTCACCCCTCCACTTT. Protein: CASSQETGQGRFSPLHF.

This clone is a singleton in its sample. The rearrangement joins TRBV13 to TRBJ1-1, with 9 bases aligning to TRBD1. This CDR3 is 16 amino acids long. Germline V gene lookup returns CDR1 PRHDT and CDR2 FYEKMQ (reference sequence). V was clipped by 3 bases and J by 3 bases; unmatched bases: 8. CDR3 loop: CASSFDRDRADTEAFF. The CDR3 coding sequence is TGTGCCAGCAGCTTCGACCGGGACAGGGCCGACACTGAAGCTTTCTTT.